These 30 T cell receptor beta chains originate from one sample sequenced in a study of cytomegalovirus exposure and HLA in healthy donors. The PCR ran on 60 Vbeta and 13 Jbeta primers. Using immunoSEQ multiplex PCR, the repertoire was profiled, and TCRdb retains in-frame clones only, with some absent. Here the sample spans some 130,000 clones, about 80% being singletons. The sequenced sample was PBMCs. All receptors derive from a human donor in good health.

The chain couples TRBV9 to TRBJ2-5, with 7 bases that match TRBD2. The CDR3 consists of 14 residues. CDR1 and CDR2 (germline): SGDLS, YYNGEE. The V and J ends lost 0 bases and 5 bases, in that order; junction bases with no gene match: 4. CDR3 nucleotide sequence: TGTGCCAGCAGCGTAGGGACTAGTGGCGAGACCCAGTACTTC. Amino acids: CASSVGTSGETQYF.

The rearrangement uses TRBV4-1 and TRBJ1-1, with TRBD1 matching over 10 bases. CDR3 length: 15 residues. Germline V gene lookup returns CDR1 MGHRA and CDR2 YSYEKL. V shed 1 base, J shed 3 bases, and the junction held 2 bases outside the gene matches. The CDR3 protein is CASSQGQGADTEAFF. For the CDR3, the DNA is TGCGCCAGCAGCCAAGGACAGGGGGCGGACACTGAAGCTTTCTTT.

The V and J genes are TRBV29-1 and TRBJ2-1; D is unresolved. This CDR3 has 10 amino acids. Germline lookup yields CDR1 SQVTM and CDR2 ANQGSEA. V shed 4 bases and J shed 5 bases, with 3 bases lying between them. This chain's CDR3 is CSVADNEQFF. The CDR3 nucleotides read TGCAGCGTTGCTGACAATGAGCAGTTCTTC.

The rearrangement joins TRBV20-1 to TRBJ1-2; no reliable D call. V was clipped by 5 bases and J by 3 bases, with 7 bases between them. In germline, CDR1 is DFQATT, CDR2 SNEGSKA (reference sequence). The CDR3 contains 11 residues. In nucleotides, the CDR3 is TGCAGTGCTCTAGCGGACTATGGCTACACCTTC. Translation: CSALADYGYTF.

The J gene is TRBJ2-7, the V gene TRBV5-4; D is possibly TRBD1 (6 bases). V was trimmed by 4 bases and J by 3 bases, leaving 14 bases between them. Germline V lookup: CDR1 SGHNT, CDR2 YYREEE (reference sequence). This CDR3 is 14 amino acids long. Here the CDR3 DNA reads TGTGCCAGCAGCCCGGACAGCGGCCTCTACGAGCAGTACTTC. Its translation: CASSPDSGLYEQYF.

With respect to this clone: One end of the junction varies from germline; a read error may be responsible. The CDR3 protein is CASSLVGLFNERYF. The CDR3 nucleotides read TGTGCCAGCAGCTTAGTGGGTTTGTTTAACGAGCGGTACTTC. This chain uses TRBV7-2 with TRBJ2-7; D remains ambiguous. Per the germline V gene, CDR1 is SGHTA and CDR2 is FQGNSA. CDR3 length equals 14 residues.

The V and J genes are TRBV4-1 and TRBJ2-5; 10 positions agree with TRBD2. CDR3 length equals 15 residues. Germline V CDR1 and CDR2: MGHRA, YSYEKL. V was clipped by 1 base and J by 3 bases; unmatched bases: 2. DNA for the CDR3: TGCGCCAGCAGCCAAGTACTAGCGGGGAAAGAGACCCAGTACTTC. Its translation: CASSQVLAGKETQYF.

The chain employs TRBV4-1 and TRBJ1-6; no firm D call. Germline CDR1 reads MGHRA; CDR2 reads YSYEKL. This CDR3 contains 15 residues. Deletions cut 1 base from V and 5 bases from J, with 9 bases between. The CDR3 here is CASSQGQEDNSPLHF. CDR3 nucleotides: TGCGCCAGCAGCCAAGGGCAGGAGGATAATTCACCCCTCCACTTT.

The V and J genes are TRBV29-1 and TRBJ2-1; unclear D gene. V was cut by 2 bases and J by 8 bases, with 7 bases left in between. The CDR3 loop spans 11 amino acids. Germline V gene sequence: CDR1 SQVTM, CDR2 ANQGSEA. As DNA, the CDR3 is TGCAGCGTTGAATCGGTAGATGAGCAGTTCTTC. Protein product: CSVESVDEQFF.

CDR3 sequence: CASSIGQGSIYEQYF. The CDR3 bases are TGTGCCAGTAGCATCGGACAGGGTAGTATCTACGAGCAGTACTTC. V gene TRBV19 combines with J gene TRBJ2-7; TRBD1 matches at 8 bases. Germline loops: CDR1 LNHDA, CDR2 SQIVND (reference sequence). J gave up 3 bases and V 6 bases, and 10 bases lay outside the gene matches. The CDR3 has 15 amino acids.

This chain connects TRBV6-5 to TRBJ2-7, with 13 bases fitting TRBD2. J lost 8 bases, V lost 8 bases, and 9 bases had no gene match. Germline V CDR1 and CDR2: MNHEY, SVGAGI. The CDR3 spans 14 residues. The CDR3 is CASGPLAGGSQQYF. The CDR3 region has the DNA TGTGCCAGCGGCCCACTAGCGGGGGGGTCTCAGCAGTACTTC.

The V call is TRBV19, the J call TRBJ2-1; 7 bases agree with TRBD2. This CDR3 is built from 11 residues. Germline trimming cut 5 bases from V and 9 bases from J; bases unmatched to any gene: 1. Germline-derived CDR1 and CDR2 are LNHDA and SQIVND (reference sequence). The CDR3 DNA reads as TGTGCCAGTAGTGGGAGGGGTGAGCAGTTCTTC. Amino acids: CASSGRGEQFF.

The rearrangement uses TRBV5-1 and TRBJ2-2, with 7 nucleotides matching TRBD1. J gave up 0 bases and V 0 bases, and 5 bases lay outside the gene matches. The germline V gene encodes CDR1 SGHRS and CDR2 YFSETQ. The CDR3 spans 17 residues. The CDR3 spells CASSLGTGGSNTGELFF. As DNA, the CDR3 is TGCGCCAGCAGCTTGGGGACAGGCGGTTCGAACACCGGGGAGCTGTTTTTT.

CDR3 amino acids: CASSFTGGGEQYF. The CDR3 nucleotides are TGCGCCAGCAGCTTCACAGGGGGCGGCGAGCAGTACTTC. This chain uses TRBV5-1 with TRBJ2-7, with TRBD1 matching over 9 bases. In germline, CDR1 is SGHRS, CDR2 YFSETQ. CDR3 size: 13 residues. V trimming: 2 bases; J trimming: 6 bases; junction bases outside the gene matches: 3.

The chain couples TRBV6-1 to TRBJ1-5, with D perhaps TRBD1 (6 bases). Per germline, CDR1 MNHNS and CDR2 SASEGT. V gave up 5 bases and J gave up 5 bases, with 10 bases separating them. CDR3 size: 13 residues. CDR3 coding DNA: TGTGCCAGCAGTCAGGGGAAGTATCAGCCCCAGCATTTT. Translation: CASSQGKYQPQHF.

This CDR3 reads CASSLGGEGQPQHF. CDR3 DNA sequence: TGCGCCAGCAGCTTGGGGGGGGAGGGCCAGCCCCAGCATTTT. V is TRBV5-1 and J is TRBJ1-5, with D possibly matching TRBD1 (5 bases). From germline, CDR1 is SGHRS and CDR2 YFSETQ. The CDR3 covers 14 residues. V was shortened by 0 bases and J by 7 bases, with 11 bases between the two germline ends. The entire variable domain, with the rest obtained from reference TRBV5-1 and TRBJ1-5, is as follows: KAGVTQTPRYLIKTRGQQVTLSCSPISGHRSVSWYQQTPGQGLQFLFEYFSETQRNKGNFPGRFSGRQFSNSRSEMNVSTLELGDSALYLCASSLGGEGQPQHFGDGTRLSIL.

The V call is TRBV5-6, the J call TRBJ2-7; the match to TRBD1 covers 10 bases. This CDR3 region has 14 residues. The J segment lost 3 bases and the V segment lost 3 bases, leaving 3 bases of the junction unmatched. Germline CDR1 SGHDT, CDR2 YYEEEE. The CDR3 loop reads CASSYGDRGYEQYF. CDR3 sequence (DNA): TGTGCCAGCAGCTACGGGGACAGGGGCTACGAGCAGTACTTC.

CDR3 residues: CASAGTTYEQYF. The CDR3 DNA reads TGTGCCAGCGCGGGGACTACCTACGAGCAGTACTTC. This chain links TRBV6-1 with TRBJ2-7, with 7 bases fitting TRBD2. Per germline, CDR1 MNHNS and CDR2 SASEGT. The junction had 3 bases not matched to a gene; V was cut back by 8 bases and J by 2 bases. This CDR3 comprises 12 residues.

This chain uses TRBV15 with TRBJ1-4, with D perhaps matching TRBD1 (5 bases). Germline V CDR1 and CDR2: LNHNV, YYDKDF (reference sequence). Trimming removed 0 bases from V and 8 bases from J, with 10 bases in between. The CDR3 is 14 residues long. CDR3 nucleotides: TGTGCCACCAGCAGAGATCGTGGGGCGGAAAAACTGTTTTTT. This gives the protein CATSRDRGAEKLFF.

A single count supports this clone. CDR3 coding DNA: TGTGCCAGCTCACCACGTGGGGGGTCTACTAACACCGGGGAGCTGTTTTTT. It yields the protein CASSPRGGSTNTGELFF. The rearrangement joins TRBV18 to TRBJ2-2; D is perhaps TRBD2 (6 bases). V gave up 1 base and J gave up 2 bases, with 14 bases separating them. The CDR3 spans 17 residues. CDR1 is KGHSH, CDR2 LQKENI, per germline.

V usage is TRBV27 and J usage is TRBJ2-5; TRBD2 matches at 10 bases. Germline loops: CDR1 MNHEY, CDR2 SMNVEV (reference sequence). This CDR3 region has 13 residues. Losses at the gene ends were 2 bases for V and 12 bases for J; bases not matched to a gene: 6. CDR3 DNA sequence: TGTGCCAGCAGTTTACTAGCGGGGGCCCTAAAGTACTTC. Translation gives CASSLLAGALKYF.

The chain couples TRBV6-5 to TRBJ1-1; TRBD1 is a possible D gene (6 bases). V gave up 5 bases and J gave up 1 base, with 8 bases separating them. The CDR3 is made up of 13 amino acids. Per germline, CDR1 MNHEY and CDR2 SVGAGI. In DNA form, the CDR3 reads TGTGCCAGCAGTCGGGGACAGAACACTGAAGCTTTCTTT. Translating it yields CASSRGQNTEAFF.

The V call is TRBV7-3, the J call TRBJ2-3; possible D gene TRBD2, 6 bases. The CDR3 totals 15 residues. The germline V gene has CDR1 SGHTA and CDR2 FQGTGA. V was cut by 1 base and J by 1 base, with 9 bases left in between. CDR3 in amino acids: CASSLRLVGTDTQYF. CDR3 sequence (DNA): TGTGCCAGCAGCTTAAGACTAGTAGGCACAGATACGCAGTATTTT.

The V and J genes are TRBV7-2 and TRBJ1-2; D not certain. The CDR3 runs to 15 residues. The germline gives CDR1 SGHTA, CDR2 FQGNSA. The V end was cut by 1 base, the J end by 5 bases, with 14 bases between. The DNA of the CDR3 is TGTGCCAGCAGCTTAGGAGAGACCCCGGGGTATGGCTACACCTTC. This translates into CASSLGETPGYGYTF. Complete variable domain (other parts from reference TRBV7-2 and TRBJ1-2): GAGVSQSPSNKVTEKGKDVELRCDPISGHTALYWYRQSLGQGLEFLIYFQGNSAPDKSGLPSDRFSAERTGGSVSTLTIQRTQQEDSAVYLCASSLGETPGYGYTFGSGTRLTVV.

The V call is TRBV5-1, the J call TRBJ2-5; D is unresolved. The ends were cut back, 0 bases at V and 5 bases at J, with 8 bases in the middle. This CDR3 contains 13 residues. Germline assignment: CDR1 SGHRS and CDR2 YFSETQ. This CDR3 reads CASSLDGEETQYF. The DNA of the CDR3 is TGCGCCAGCAGCTTGGATGGTGAGGAGACCCAGTACTTC.

The V call is TRBV5-1, the J call TRBJ2-5; TRBD2 might be the D (5 bases). Trimming took 2 bases from V and 0 from J, leaving 14 bases between them. This CDR3 spans 16 amino acids. CDR1 is SGHRS, CDR2 YFSETQ, per germline. CDR3 protein: CASSLSGIAYQETQYF. The CDR3 DNA reads as TGCGCCAGCAGCTTATCTGGCATAGCGTACCAAGAGACCCAGTACTTC.

The chain is built from TRBV15 and TRBJ1-5; TRBD1 is a possible D gene (6 bases). V lost 3 bases, J lost 3 bases, and 9 bases lay in between. Germline V lookup: CDR1 LNHNV, CDR2 YYDKDF (reference sequence). The CDR3 contains 14 residues. The chain's CDR3 is CATSRDRNNQPQHF. DNA for the CDR3: TGTGCCACCAGCAGGGACAGAAACAATCAGCCCCAGCATTTT.

A single count supports this clone. V gene TRBV19 combines with J gene TRBJ1-6, with D uncertain. This CDR3 is built from 16 residues. Trimming removed 6 bases at V and 6 bases at J, with 18 bases between. CDR1 is LNHDA and CDR2 is SQIVND in the germline V gene (reference sequence). CDR3 loop: CASSISGVKRNSPLHF. The CDR3 DNA is TGTGCCAGTAGCATATCCGGGGTAAAACGTAATTCACCCCTCCACTTT.

The chain carries TRBV28 and TRBJ1-4, with D uncertain. The ends were cut back, 8 bases at V and 4 bases at J, with 11 bases in the middle. The CDR3 extends over 13 amino acids. Per the germline V gene, CDR1 is MDHEN and CDR2 is SYDVKM. CDR3 DNA sequence: TGTGCCAGCGAACGGGTCAATAATGAAAAACTGTTTTTT. Its translation: CASERVNNEKLFF.

The rearrangement links TRBV6-1 to TRBJ1-6; D is unclear. Germline V CDR1 and CDR2: MNHNS, SASEGT. There are 16 residues in the CDR3. V lost 3 bases and J 5 bases, leaving 14 bases between the germline ends. CDR3 region: CASSDIGGLHNSPLHF. Written as DNA, the CDR3 is TGTGCCAGCAGTGATATCGGAGGCCTCCATAATTCACCCCTCCACTTT.